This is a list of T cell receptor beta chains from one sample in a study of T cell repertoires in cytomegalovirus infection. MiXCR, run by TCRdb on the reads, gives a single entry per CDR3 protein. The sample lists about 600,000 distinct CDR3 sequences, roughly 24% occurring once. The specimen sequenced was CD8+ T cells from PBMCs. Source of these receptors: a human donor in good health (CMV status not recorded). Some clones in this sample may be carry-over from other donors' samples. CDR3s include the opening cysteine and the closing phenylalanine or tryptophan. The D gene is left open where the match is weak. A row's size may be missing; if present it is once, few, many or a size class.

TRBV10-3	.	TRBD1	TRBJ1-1	TGTGCCATCACCCGAACAGGGGACGACATTGAAGCTTTCTTT	CAITRTGDDIEAFF
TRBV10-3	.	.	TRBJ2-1	TGTGCCATCAGTGAGTCGTCTGTTGAGCAGTTCTTC	CAISESSVEQFF
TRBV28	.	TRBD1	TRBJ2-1	TGTGCCACGGGACAGATCTCCTACAATGAGCAGTTCTTC	CATGQISYNEQFF
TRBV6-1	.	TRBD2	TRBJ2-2	TGTGCCAGCAGTACGGGACTAGCAGACACCGGGGAGCTGTTTTTT	CASSTGLADTGELFF
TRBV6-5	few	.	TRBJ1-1	TGTGCCAGCAGTTACTCGGGTTTGACAGTTGAAGCTTTCTTT	CASSYSGLTVEAFF
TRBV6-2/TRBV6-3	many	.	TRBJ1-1	TGTGCCAGCAGTTACGTACGCGAGAACACTGAAGCTTTCTTT	CASSYVRENTEAFF
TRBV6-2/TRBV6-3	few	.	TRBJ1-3	TGTGCCAGCAGTTCGCGCAGCAGGGATGTAAGAAACACCATATATTTT	CASSSRSRDVRNTIYF
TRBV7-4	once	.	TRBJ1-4	TGTGCCAACAGCTCCTCGGGACGGGAAAAACTGTTTTTT	CANSSSGREKLFF
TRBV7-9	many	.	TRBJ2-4	TGTGCCAGCAGCGTCACAGGGACCAAAAACATTCAGTACTTC	CASSVTGTKNIQYF
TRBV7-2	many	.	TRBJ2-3	TGTGCCAGCAGCAAAGGACAACGGAGGACAGATACGCAGTATTTT	CASSKGQRRTDTQYF
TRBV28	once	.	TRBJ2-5	TGTGCCAGCAAAATCAGGGACCAGTACCAAGAGACCCAGTACTTC	CASKIRDQYQETQYF
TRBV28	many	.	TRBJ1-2	TGTGCCACCACCCAATCGGGAAACTTCTATGGCTACACCTTC	CATTQSGNFYGYTF
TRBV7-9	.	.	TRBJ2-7	TGTGCCAGCAGCTTTCTGACAGGTGAACCCTACGAGCAGTACTTC	CASSFLTGEPYEQYF
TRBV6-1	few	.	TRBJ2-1	TGTGCCAGCAGTGAAGAGGCCAATGAGCAGTTCTTC	CASSEEANEQFF
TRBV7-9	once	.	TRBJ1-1	TGTGCCAGCAGCTTAGGTAGGGACTTGAACACTGAAGCTTTCTTT	CASSLGRDLNTEAFF
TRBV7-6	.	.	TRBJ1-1	TGTGCCAACAGCCCAGAGGGACCCAAGAACACTGAAGCTTTCTTT	CANSPEGPKNTEAFF
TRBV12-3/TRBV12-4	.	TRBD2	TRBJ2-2	TGTGCCAGCAGTTGGACGGGGGGGCAGCCTGGAAGCTTT	CASSWTGGQPGSF
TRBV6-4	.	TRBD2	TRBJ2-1	TGTGCCAGCAGTGCGATTAGCGGGGGGCTGGATGAGCAGTTCTTC	CASSAISGGLDEQFF
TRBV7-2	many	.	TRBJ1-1	TGTGCCAGCAGCTTAGTAGTCGCCCAAACTGAAGCTTTCTTT	CASSLVVAQTEAFF
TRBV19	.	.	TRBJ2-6	TGTGCCAGTAGTATAGATAACCGGAACGTCCTGACTTTC	CASSIDNRNVLTF
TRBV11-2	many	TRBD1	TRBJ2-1	TGTGCCAGCAGCTTAGCGGGACAGGGAGCCTACAATGAGCAGTTCTTC	CASSLAGQGAYNEQFF
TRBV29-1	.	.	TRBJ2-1	TGCAGCGTTGAAGAAGGATCGGGGTATGAGCAGTTCTTC	CSVEEGSGYEQFF
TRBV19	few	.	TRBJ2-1	TGTGCCAGTAGTATACTGAAGGGACTCGATGAGCAGTTCTTC	CASSILKGLDEQFF
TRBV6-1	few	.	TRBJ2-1	TGTGCCAGCAGCCCAATACTCGGAAGCTCCTACAATGAGCAGTTCTTC	CASSPILGSSYNEQFF
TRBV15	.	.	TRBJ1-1	TGTGCCACCAGCAGAGATCGGCAGGGAGTCGTCACTGAAGCTTTCTTT	CATSRDRQGVVTEAFF
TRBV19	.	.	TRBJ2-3	TGTGCCAGTAGTATAGTTCGGGATAGAGACCAGCCCCAGTATTTT	CASSIVRDRDQPQYF
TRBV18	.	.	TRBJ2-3	TGTGCCAGCTCACGGGTTAGGGGCACAGATACGCAGTATTTT	CASSRVRGTDTQYF
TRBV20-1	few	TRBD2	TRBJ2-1	TGCAGTGCGGGTACTAGCGGAATTTACAATGAGCAGTTCTTC	CSAGTSGIYNEQFF
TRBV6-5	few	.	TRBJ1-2	TGTGCCAGCACCCTTGATGGGGGACACCGCTATGGCTACACCTTC	CASTLDGGHRYGYTF
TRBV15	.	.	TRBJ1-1	TGTGCCACCACTCCTAGAGACTCGAACACTGAAGCTTTCTTT	CATTPRDSNTEAFF
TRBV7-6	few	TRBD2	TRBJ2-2	TGTGCCAGCAGCTTAGTGCTGGGACTACCAACCGGGGAGCTGTTTTTT	CASSLVLGLPTGELFF
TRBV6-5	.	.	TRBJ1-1	TGTGCCAGCAGCCGAATCACAGGGAACACTGAAGCTTTCTTT	CASSRITGNTEAFF
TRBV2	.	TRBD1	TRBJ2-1	TGTGCCAGCATCGTTCGGGACAGTCAGTTCTTC	CASIVRDSQFF
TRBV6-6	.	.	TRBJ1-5	TGTGCCAGCAGTTATCCCGGGGAGCTTCAGCCCCAGCATTTT	CASSYPGELQPQHF
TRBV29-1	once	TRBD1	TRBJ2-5	TGCAGCGTACCAAACAGGGGACAGACCCAGTACTTC	CSVPNRGQTQYF
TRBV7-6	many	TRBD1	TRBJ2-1	TGTGCCAGCGGCCAGGGGGCAAATGAGCAGTTCTTC	CASGQGANEQFF
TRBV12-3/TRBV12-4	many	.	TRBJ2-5	TGTGCCAGCAGCTTAGGACAGCAAGAGACCCAGTACTTC	CASSLGQQETQYF
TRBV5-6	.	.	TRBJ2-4	TGTGCCAGCAGCAACCGGGACACAAAAAACATTCAGTACTTC	CASSNRDTKNIQYF
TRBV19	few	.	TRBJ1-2	TGTGCCAGTAGTCCCCGTCTGGAGAACTATGGCTACACCTTC	CASSPRLENYGYTF
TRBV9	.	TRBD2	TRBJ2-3	TGTGCCAGCAGCGTAGAGGGGAGGGGTAGAGATACGCAGTATTTT	CASSVEGRGRDTQYF
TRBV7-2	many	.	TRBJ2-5	TGTGCCAGCAGCTTAGGGGCAGGGGGGCAAGAGACCCAGTACTTC	CASSLGAGGQETQYF
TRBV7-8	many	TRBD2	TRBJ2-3	TGTGCCAGCAGCGAATCACTTCTAGCGGGGAGGCCTGATACGCAGTATTTT	CASSESLLAGRPDTQYF